The table lists the clone carrying this T cell receptor beta chain with a count of one. The protocol was immunoSEQ multiplex PCR, while the TCRdb copy is restricted to in-frame clones and leaves out a portion. Of 550,000 to 800,000 clones in the sample, 75% to 90% were seen once. The CDR3 contains 14 residues. The V gene's germline CDR1 is SGHNT and CDR2 YYREEE (reference sequence). V was clipped by 2 bases and J by 2 bases; unmatched bases: 3. The data were taken from a study of shared T cell receptors in the human thymus. This sample was shared with a second study, whose subject was human thymus T cells. That work states: Thymus pieces cut out during corrective heart surgery were the tissue that was used. Repertoires sampled from thymus and blood appeared biased in V and J gene usage. Unrelated individuals were reported by related research to share highly overlapping thymic repertoires.

The sequencing sample was made of thymocytes. The chain carries TRBV5-4 and TRBJ1-1; 7 positions match TRBD1. This sequence was found in a girl under three years old with a congenital heart defect. The CDR3 DNA follows: TGTGCCAGCAGCTTTAACAGGGGAAACACTGAAGCTTTCTTT. This codes for CASSFNRGNTEAFF. The full variable domain, with the rest looked up from reference TRBV5-4 and TRBJ1-1, is ETGVTQSPTHLIKTRGQQVTLRCSSQSGHNTVSWYQQALGQGPQFIFQYYREEENGRGNFPPRFSGLQFPNYSSELNVNALELDDSALYLCASSFNRGNTEAFFGQGTRLTVV.